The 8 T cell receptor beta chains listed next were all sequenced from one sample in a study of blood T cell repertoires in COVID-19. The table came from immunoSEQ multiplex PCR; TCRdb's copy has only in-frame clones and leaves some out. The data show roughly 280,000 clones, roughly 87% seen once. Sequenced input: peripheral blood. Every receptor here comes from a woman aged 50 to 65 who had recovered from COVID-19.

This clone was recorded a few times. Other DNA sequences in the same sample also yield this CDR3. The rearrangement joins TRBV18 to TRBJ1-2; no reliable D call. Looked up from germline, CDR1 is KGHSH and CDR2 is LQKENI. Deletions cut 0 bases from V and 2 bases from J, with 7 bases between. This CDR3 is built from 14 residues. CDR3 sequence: CASSPPGGNYGYTF. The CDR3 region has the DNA TGTGCCAGCTCACCACCAGGAGGGAACTATGGCTACACCTTC.

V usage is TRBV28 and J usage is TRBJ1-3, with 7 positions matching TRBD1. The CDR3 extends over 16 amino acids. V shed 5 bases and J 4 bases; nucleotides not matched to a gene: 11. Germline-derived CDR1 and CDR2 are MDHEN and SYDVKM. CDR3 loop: CASSLTGALWGNTIYF. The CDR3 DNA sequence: TGTGCCAGCAGTCTTACAGGGGCCCTCTGGGGAAACACCATATATTTT.

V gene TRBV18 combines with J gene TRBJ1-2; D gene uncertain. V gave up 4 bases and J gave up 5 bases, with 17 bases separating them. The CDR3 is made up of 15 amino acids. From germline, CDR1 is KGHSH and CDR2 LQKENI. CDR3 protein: CASSLRGTSFYGYTF. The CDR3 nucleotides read TGTGCCAGCTCACTCCGAGGTACCAGCTTTTATGGCTACACCTTC.

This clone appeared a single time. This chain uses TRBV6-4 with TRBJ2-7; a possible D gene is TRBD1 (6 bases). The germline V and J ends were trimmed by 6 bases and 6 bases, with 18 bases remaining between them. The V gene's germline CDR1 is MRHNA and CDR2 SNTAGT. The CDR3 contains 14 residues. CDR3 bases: TGTGCCAGCAGAGAGCCCAGGGGAAAGTGCGAGCAGTACTTC. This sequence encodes CASREPRGKCEQYF.

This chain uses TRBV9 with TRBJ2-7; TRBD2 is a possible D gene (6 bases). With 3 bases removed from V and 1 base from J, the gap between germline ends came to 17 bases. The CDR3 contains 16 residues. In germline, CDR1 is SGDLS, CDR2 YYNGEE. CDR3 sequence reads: CASSAGLSGSSYEQYF. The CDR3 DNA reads TGTGCCAGCAGCGCAGGCCTTAGCGGCAGTTCCTACGAGCAGTACTTC.

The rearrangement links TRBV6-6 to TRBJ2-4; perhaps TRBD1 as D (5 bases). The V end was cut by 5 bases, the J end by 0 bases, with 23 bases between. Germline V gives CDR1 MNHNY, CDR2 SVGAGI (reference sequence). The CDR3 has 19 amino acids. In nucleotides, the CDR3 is TGTGCCAGCAGTCCTCAGACAGTAAGGGTCTTACTAGCCAAAAACATTCAGTACTTC. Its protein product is CASSPQTVRVLLAKNIQYF.

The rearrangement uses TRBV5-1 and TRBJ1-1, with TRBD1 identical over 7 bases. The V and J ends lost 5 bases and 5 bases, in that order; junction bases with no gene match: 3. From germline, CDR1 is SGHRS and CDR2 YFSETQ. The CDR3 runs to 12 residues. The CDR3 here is CASRRGQTEAFF. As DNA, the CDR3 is TGCGCCAGCAGGAGGGGGCAGACTGAAGCTTTCTTT.

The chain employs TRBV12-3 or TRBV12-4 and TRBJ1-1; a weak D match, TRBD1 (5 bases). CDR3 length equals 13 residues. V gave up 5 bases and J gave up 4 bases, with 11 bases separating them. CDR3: CASSVQGGTEAFF. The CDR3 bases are TGTGCCAGCAGTGTCCAGGGAGGCACTGAAGCTTTCTTT.